One and the same sample provided the 3 T cell receptor beta chains below, sequenced in a study of blood T cell repertoires in COVID-19. Some clones are missing from TCRdb's copy, which holds only in-frame ones; the method was immunoSEQ multiplex PCR. The sample includes over 300,000 clones, around 87% seen only once; the top ten take approximately 1%. Sequenced sample: PBMCs or T cells enriched from blood (not recorded which). These receptors originate from a woman aged 30 to 39 with acute COVID-19.

The chain joins TRBV9 to TRBJ1-1; no clear D gene. CDR3 length equals 14 residues. Trimming took 4 bases from V and 5 from J, leaving 15 bases between them. Germline CDR1 reads SGDLS; CDR2 reads YYNGEE. This CDR3 reads CASSSRTGGTEAFF. In nucleotides, the CDR3 is TGTGCCAGCAGCTCACGGACGGGAGGGACTGAAGCTTTCTTT.

The rearrangement links TRBV6-5 to TRBJ2-7; 8 nucleotides agree with TRBD1. The CDR3 loop spans 15 amino acids. Germline CDR1 MNHEY, CDR2 SVGAGI. Trimming at V came to 6 bases and at J to 4 bases, leaving 11 bases not matched to a gene. The CDR3 loop reads CASRSDRGKLYEQYF. DNA for the CDR3: TGTGCCAGCAGATCAGACAGGGGCAAGCTTTACGAGCAGTACTTC.

This clone was seen only a few times. This rearrangement joins TRBV18 to TRBJ2-5, with TRBD1 identical over 7 bases. Germline V CDR1 and CDR2: KGHSH, LQKENI. V dropped 6 bases and J dropped 3; count of bases not matched to a gene: 16. The CDR3 loop spans 17 amino acids. The CDR3, as DNA: TGTGCCAGCTCGCGCTCACGCCCGAACCAGGGGGAAGAGACCCAGTACTTC. Translation gives CASSRSRPNQGEETQYF.